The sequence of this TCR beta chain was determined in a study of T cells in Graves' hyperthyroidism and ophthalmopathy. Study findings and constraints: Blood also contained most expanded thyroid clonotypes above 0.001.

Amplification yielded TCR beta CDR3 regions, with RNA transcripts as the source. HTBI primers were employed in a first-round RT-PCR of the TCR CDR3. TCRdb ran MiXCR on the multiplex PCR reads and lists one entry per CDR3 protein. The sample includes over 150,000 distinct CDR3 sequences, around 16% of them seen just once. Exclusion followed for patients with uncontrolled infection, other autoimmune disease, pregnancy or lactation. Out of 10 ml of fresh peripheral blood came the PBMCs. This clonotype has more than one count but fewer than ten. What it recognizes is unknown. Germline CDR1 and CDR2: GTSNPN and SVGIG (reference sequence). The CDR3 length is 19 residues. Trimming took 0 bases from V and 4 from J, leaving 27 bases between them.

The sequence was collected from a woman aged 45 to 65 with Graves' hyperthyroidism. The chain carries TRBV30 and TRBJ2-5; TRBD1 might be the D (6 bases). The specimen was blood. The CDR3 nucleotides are TGTGCCTGGAGTGTACCCCGGCAGGGATGGGGGCAATTGATAGAGACCCAGTACTTC. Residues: CAWSVPRQGWGQLIETQYF.